The 18 T cell receptor beta chains below come from one sample, sequenced in a study of CXCR3-negative and CXCR3-positive naive CD8 T cells. Their antigen targets remain unknown. 5' RACE with UMI labels generated the TRB cDNA libraries. Reanalyzing the 5' RACE reads, TCRdb keeps one entry per CDR3 protein, without DNA. Its clone listing holds 130,000 to 150,000 distinct CDR3 sequences. Study-wide findings and caveats: A higher hydrophobicity marked the TRB CDR3s of CXCR3-positive naive cells versus CXCR3-negative naive cells.

Sequencing was carried out using naive CXCR3+ CD8+ T cells from blood. Indicated subset: CD45RO-CCR7+CD27+CD95- naive CD8+ T cells expressing CXCR3 (TNR3+). The receptor source for this set is a human donor in good health. Some clones in this sample may be carry-over from other donors' samples.

This chain links TRBV19 with TRBJ2-5; TCRdb's D call of TRBD2 is untestable without DNA. The CDR3 runs to 15 residues. The V gene's germline CDR1 is LNHDA and CDR2 SQIVND (reference sequence). The CDR3 reads CASSRWTAGGETQYF. The variable domain in full, with the rest retrieved from reference TRBV19 and TRBJ2-5, is DGGITQSPKYLFRKEGQNVTLSCEQNLNHDAMYWYRQDPGQGLRLIYYSQIVNDFQKGDIAEGYSVSREKKESFPLTVTSAQKNPTAFYLCASSRWTAGGETQYFGPGTRLLVL.

The chain employs TRBV13 and TRBJ2-1. CDR3 length equals 15 residues. The germline CDR1 and CDR2 sequences are PRHDT and FYEKMQ (reference sequence). This chain's CDR3 is CASSLRTSSHNEQFF.

V gene TRBV14 combines with J gene TRBJ2-1; with no DNA, the TCRdb D assignment of TRBD2 cannot be verified. CDR1 SGHDN and CDR2 FVKESK come from the germline V gene. CDR3 length: 14 amino acids. The CDR3: CASSQGESYNEQFF.

Here the CDR3 reads CASSTRTSGRDEQFF. This sequence joins TRBV7-7 and TRBJ2-1; absent DNA, TCRdb's TRBD2 call cannot be checked. This CDR3 is built from 15 residues. Germline CDR1 is SSHAT and CDR2 is FNYEAQ (reference sequence).

The chain recombines TRBV5-5 with TRBJ2-2; TCRdb's assignment of TRBD2 cannot be checked, as there is no DNA. Germline V gives CDR1 SGHKS, CDR2 YYEKEE (reference sequence). The CDR3 consists of 17 residues. The CDR3 is CASSLDLAGVSGGELFF. The full variable domain, its missing parts supplied by reference TRBV5-5 and TRBJ2-2, is DAGVTQSPTHLIKTRGQQVTLRCSPISGHKSVSWYQQVLGQGPQFIFQYYEKEERGRGNFPDRFSARQFPNYSSELNVNALLLGDSALYLCASSLDLAGVSGGELFFGEGSRLTVL.

This sequence joins TRBV28 and TRBJ1-5. Germline V gene sequence: CDR1 MDHEN, CDR2 SYDVKM. The CDR3 has 14 residues. CDR3 in amino acids: CASSSKGWAQPQHF.

J is TRBJ2-3 and V is TRBV5-1. Germline CDR1 reads SGHRS; CDR2 reads YFSETQ. The CDR3 is 11 amino acids. The CDR3 protein is CASLVGDTQYF.

This rearrangement joins TRBV20-1 to TRBJ2-7; the TRBD1 assignment by TCRdb is unverifiable without DNA. In germline, CDR1 is DFQATT, CDR2 SNEGSKA (reference sequence). This CDR3 has 14 amino acids. The CDR3 sequence: CSATGGTGGNEQYF.

The chain carries TRBV15 and TRBJ2-7; with no DNA, the TCRdb D assignment of TRBD2 cannot be verified. The germline V gene encodes CDR1 LNHNV and CDR2 YYDKDF (reference sequence). CDR3 length: 15 residues. The CDR3 reads CATSRDQGSSYEQYF.

The rearrangement joins TRBV2 to TRBJ2-1; the TRBD1 assignment by TCRdb is unverifiable without DNA. There are 16 residues in the CDR3. In germline, CDR1 is SNHLY, CDR2 FYNNEI. CDR3 sequence reads: CASRFDRDRVVNEQFF.

The J gene is TRBJ1-6, the V gene TRBV4-3; the D call of TRBD1 rests on TCRdb alone, since no DNA is present to check it. The CDR3 loop spans 16 amino acids. Per germline, CDR1 LGHNA and CDR2 YSLEER. The CDR3 here is CASSQAGGWYNSPLHF.

The rearrangement joins TRBV12-3 or TRBV12-4 to TRBJ1-2; TCRdb gives TRBD1 as the D gene, but with no DNA this cannot be confirmed. The length of the CDR3 is 14 residues. The CDR3 sequence: CASSLRGVVRGYTF.

The CDR3 sequence is CASSPGVAAPYNEQFF. The chain joins TRBV4-3 to TRBJ2-1; TCRdb names TRBD1, which stays unverified in the absence of DNA. There are 16 residues in the CDR3. CDR1 and CDR2 (germline): LGHNA, YSLEER.

J is TRBJ2-3 and V is TRBV7-8; as DNA is missing, the TRBD2 call by TCRdb cannot be tested. This CDR3 has 15 residues. Germline V CDR1 and CDR2: SGHVS, FQNEAQ. The CDR3 region is CASSLASGSLDTQYF.

V and J are TRBV6-1 and TRBJ2-1; TCRdb gives TRBD1 as the D gene, but with no DNA this cannot be confirmed. The CDR3 has 12 amino acids. Germline V gives CDR1 MNHNS, CDR2 SASEGT. The CDR3 region is CASIGVGNEQYF.

The chain uses TRBV15 and TRBJ2-2. CDR1 LNHNV and CDR2 YYDKDF come from the germline V gene (reference sequence). The CDR3 spans 13 residues. The CDR3 protein is CATSQGFSGELFF.

The J gene is TRBJ2-5, the V gene TRBV10-3. CDR3 length equals 14 residues. From germline, CDR1 is ENHRY and CDR2 SYGVKD. The CDR3 region is CAISEASDGETQYF.

The chain employs TRBV7-9 and TRBJ1-1. This CDR3 spans 14 amino acids. CDR1 is SEHNR, CDR2 FQNEAQ, per germline (reference sequence). This chain's CDR3 is CASSWETMNTEAFF.